The 32 T cell receptor beta chains presented below share a single source sample, sequenced in a study of T cells in Graves' hyperthyroidism and ophthalmopathy. RNA transcripts provided the source from which TCR beta CDR3 regions were amplified. HTBI primers drove first-round RT-PCR of the TCR CDR3. TCRdb processed the multiplex PCR reads anew with MiXCR; each CDR3 protein has one entry. The table lists some 620,000 distinct CDR3 sequences, about 17% of them singletons. Sample: blood. The receptor source for this set is a woman in her 30s with Graves' hyperthyroidism.

This clonotype was seen only a few times. The chain employs TRBV12-3 or TRBV12-4 and TRBJ1-3, with D maybe TRBD1 (5 bases). V shed 0 bases and J shed 8 bases, with 8 bases lying between them. The CDR3 contains 13 residues. The CDR3 is CASSLALGDTIYF. The CDR3 DNA follows: TGTGCCAGCAGTTTAGCCCTGGGGGACACCATATATTTT.

Ten or more counts support this clonotype. CDR3 region: CASSDLREGGEQFF. The CDR3 DNA reads TGTGCCAGCAGTGATCTCCGCGAGGGAGGTGAGCAGTTCTTC. V and J are TRBV2 and TRBJ2-1; D is perhaps TRBD2 (6 bases). Germline CDR1 is SNHLY and CDR2 is FYNNEI. This CDR3 is 14 amino acids long. Trimming cost V 3 bases and J 9 bases, with 15 bases left between them.

This clonotype was counted a few times. This sequence joins TRBV7-8 and TRBJ1-3, with a possible D match to TRBD1 (5 bases). This CDR3 is built from 16 residues. Germline CDR1 is SGHVS and CDR2 is FQNEAQ. V was shortened by 5 bases and J by 0 bases, with 14 bases between the two germline ends. CDR3 DNA sequence: TGTGCCAGCAGCCAATCGGGACCGATCTCTGGAAACACCATATATTTT. It is translated as CASSQSGPISGNTIYF.

J is TRBJ2-1 and V is TRBV5-6; D possibly corresponds to TRBD2 (6 bases). This CDR3 has 15 residues. Germline V CDR1 and CDR2: SGHDT, YYEEEE. V gave up 3 bases and J gave up 2 bases, with 12 bases separating them. The CDR3 loop is CASSWDLPTYNEQFF. The CDR3 nucleotides read TGTGCCAGCAGCTGGGACTTACCTACCTACAATGAGCAGTTCTTC.

This clonotype was counted at least ten times. V and J are TRBV24-1 and TRBJ2-5; the D is unclear. Germline CDR1 and CDR2: KGHDR and SFDVKD. The CDR3 is made up of 13 amino acids. V dropped 4 bases and J dropped 1 base, with 6 bases sitting between them. DNA of the CDR3: TGTGCCACCAGTGACCCCCCCCAAGAGACCCAGTACTTC. It encodes CATSDPPQETQYF.

J is TRBJ2-1 and V is TRBV29-1; 13 bases align to TRBD2. Germline values: CDR1 SQVTM, CDR2 ANQGSEA. The CDR3 has 16 residues. The junction had 8 bases not matched to a gene; V was cut back by 5 bases and J by 4 bases. CDR3 sequence (DNA): TGCAGCGTTCCGACTAGCGGGAGGAAAAGTTACAATGAGCAGTTCTTC. Translated: CSVPTSGRKSYNEQFF.

This clonotype was seen many times. The chain links TRBV20-1 to TRBJ2-7; tentative D call: TRBD2 (6 bases). Germline V gives CDR1 DFQATT, CDR2 SNEGSKA (reference sequence). The CDR3 is made up of 15 amino acids. The germline V and J ends were trimmed by 1 base and 6 bases, with 19 bases remaining between them. CDR3 coding DNA: TGCAGTGCTAGAGCCCCGGGACTGGGGTTATTCGAGCAGTACTTC. This encodes CSARAPGLGLFEQYF.

This chain connects TRBV10-3 to TRBJ1-2; no reliable D call. The CDR3 spans 14 residues. The germline CDR1 and CDR2 sequences are ENHRY and SYGVKD. Trimming removed 7 bases at V and 6 bases at J, with 18 bases between. The CDR3 nucleotides are TGTGCCATCAATGAAGAGTCCTCAGGCGATGGCTACACCTTC. This encodes CAINEESSGDGYTF.

This clonotype appeared a few times. The chain couples TRBV5-1 to TRBJ2-5, with D perhaps TRBD2 (6 bases). This CDR3 has 15 amino acids. From germline, CDR1 is SGHRS and CDR2 YFSETQ. V was cut by 4 bases and J by 4 bases, with 17 bases left in between. CDR3 sequence reads: CASSPRDARGETQYF. The DNA of the CDR3 is TGCGCCAGCAGCCCGCGGGACGCCCGGGGAGAGACCCAGTACTTC.

This clonotype was counted only a few times. V is TRBV5-6 and J is TRBJ1-3; D is undetermined. CDR1 SGHDT and CDR2 YYEEEE come from the germline V gene. The V and J ends lost 7 bases and 4 bases respectively, with 15 bases between them. CDR3 size: 14 residues. The CDR3 DNA reads TGTGCCAGCCGCTCTTGGGGAGGAGGAAACACCATATATTTT. Its protein is CASRSWGGGNTIYF.

This clonotype was found many times. This chain links TRBV28 with TRBJ1-5, with D tentatively TRBD1 (5 bases). Trimming pared 0 bases from V and 4 bases from J, leaving 16 bases between. Germline CDR1 reads MDHEN; CDR2 reads SYDVKM. The CDR3 contains 17 residues. CDR3 DNA sequence: TGTGCCAGCAGTTTATGGGACACGCTCCCTATGAATCAGCCCCAGCATTTT. Its protein product is CASSLWDTLPMNQPQHF.

Comment on this clonotype: Its ends do not fully match the called genes, so a read error is possible. The chain uses TRBV6-1 and TRBJ2-1, with D unclear. Per germline, CDR1 MNHNS and CDR2 SASEGT. This CDR3 comprises 14 residues. CDR3 in DNA: TGTGCCTCAAGCCCATTCCGGCGTAACAATGGGCAGTTCTTC. The encoded protein is CASSPFRRNNGQFF.

The V call is TRBV4-1, the J call TRBJ2-7; 10 bases align to TRBD2. Trimming took 1 base from V and 1 from J; bases not matched to a gene: 4. The CDR3 is 16 residues long. Looked up from germline, CDR1 is MGHRA and CDR2 is YSYEKL. CDR3 DNA: TGCGCCAGCAGCCAAGCCCGGGGACTAGCGTCCTACGAGCAGTACTTC. Its protein is CASSQARGLASYEQYF.

The V call is TRBV9, the J call TRBJ2-1, with 10 bases aligning to TRBD2. Germline V gene sequence: CDR1 SGDLS, CDR2 YYNGEE. The CDR3 runs to 18 residues. The V gene end was trimmed by 4 bases and the J gene end by 0 bases; junction bases not matched to a gene: 10. CDR3 amino acids: CASSPRTSGLSSYNEQFF. DNA of the CDR3: TGTGCCAGCAGCCCCCGGACTAGCGGCCTGAGCTCCTACAATGAGCAGTTCTTC.

This clonotype has a count of ten or more. This chain's CDR3 is CASSFGLAGAADTQYF. For the CDR3, the DNA is TGTGCCAGCAGCTTCGGACTAGCGGGAGCTGCAGATACGCAGTATTTT. V usage is TRBV7-9 and J usage is TRBJ2-3, with 13 nucleotides matching TRBD2. Germline CDR1 and CDR2: SEHNR and FQNEAQ (reference sequence). CDR3 length: 16 residues. V gave up 3 bases and J gave up 4 bases; unmatched junction bases: 4.

This clonotype was recorded many times. The rearrangement joins TRBV28 to TRBJ2-1; 14 bases align to TRBD2. V gave up 3 bases and J gave up 7 bases; unmatched junction bases: 11. Per the germline V gene, CDR1 is MDHEN and CDR2 is SYDVKM. The CDR3 is 18 residues long. In DNA form, the CDR3 reads TGTGCCAGCAGTTTTAAAACGGGACTAGCGGGAGAGCAAAATGAGCAGTTCTTC. It specifies CASSFKTGLAGEQNEQFF.

This clonotype was detected a few times. J is TRBJ2-5 and V is TRBV3-1; the match to TRBD2 covers 9 bases. The CDR3 covers 16 residues. The trim removed 5 bases at V and 5 bases at J, leaving 12 bases unmatched. From germline, CDR1 is LGHDT and CDR2 YNNKEL (reference sequence). The CDR3 loop is CASSARASGVLETQYF. DNA of the CDR3: TGTGCCAGCAGCGCCCGGGCTAGCGGGGTCCTCGAGACCCAGTACTTC.

This clonotype was picked up a small number of times. This chain links TRBV5-4 with TRBJ2-1; D is unclear. The CDR3 sequence is 13 residues long. The germline gives CDR1 SGHNT, CDR2 YYREEE (reference sequence). V lost 3 bases and J lost 7, with 11 bases in between. The DNA for the CDR3 is TGTGCCAGCAGCTCGCTGTCGGGTAATGAGCAGTTCTTC. Encoded protein: CASSSLSGNEQFF.

This clonotype has more than one count but fewer than ten. The rearrangement joins TRBV6-1 to TRBJ2-2; 12 nucleotides line up with TRBD2. The CDR3 length is 15 residues. Germline CDR1 and CDR2: MNHNS and SASEGT. V dropped 4 bases and J dropped 3; count of bases not matched to a gene: 0. CDR3 DNA sequence: TGTGCCAGCAGTGGACTAGCGGGAGACACCGGGGAGCTGTTTTTT. Translation gives CASSGLAGDTGELFF.

This clonotype appeared many times. The chain links TRBV18 to TRBJ1-1; perhaps TRBD1 as D (6 bases). Trimming took 6 bases from V and 1 from J, leaving 12 bases between them. Germline values: CDR1 KGHSH, CDR2 LQKENI. The CDR3 contains 14 residues. The CDR3 spells CASSERGANTEAFF. The CDR3, as DNA: TGTGCCAGCTCCGAGAGGGGGGCGAACACTGAAGCTTTCTTT.

This clonotype has a count of ten or more. The V and J genes are TRBV6-1 and TRBJ1-1; D unresolved. The CDR3 sequence is 12 residues long. Per germline, CDR1 MNHNS and CDR2 SASEGT. Trimming took 6 bases from V and 8 from J, leaving 13 bases between them. The DNA of the CDR3 is TGTGCCAGCAGCATCCGGGCCGCGGAAGCTTTCTTT. Translated: CASSIRAAEAFF.

V and J are TRBV6-1 and TRBJ1-6, with 8 nucleotides matching TRBD1. The CDR3 runs 15 residues. Germline V gene sequence: CDR1 MNHNS, CDR2 SASEGT. Trimming took 6 bases from V and 4 from J; bases not matched to a gene: 5. DNA for the CDR3: TGTGCCAGCAGAGAGGACAGGGCTTATAATTCACCCCTCCACTTT. This sequence encodes CASREDRAYNSPLHF.

The chain recombines TRBV28 with TRBJ2-3; TRBD2 matches at 12 bases. This CDR3 comprises 16 residues. V lost 5 bases to trimming and J lost 0 bases; unmatched junction nucleotides: 3. Germline V gene data show CDR1 as MDHEN and CDR2 as SYDVKM. The CDR3, as DNA: TGTGCCAGCAGTCGACTAGCGGGAGAAAGCACAGATACGCAGTATTTT. It codes for CASSRLAGESTDTQYF.

This rearrangement joins TRBV9 to TRBJ1-5; D is unclear. The V gene lost 0 bases and the J gene lost 5 bases, with 6 bases spanning the gap. Looked up from germline, CDR1 is SGDLS and CDR2 is YYNGEE. The CDR3 covers 13 residues. The CDR3 reads CASSVDDYQPQHF. CDR3 bases: TGTGCCAGCAGCGTAGATGATTATCAGCCCCAGCATTTT. Full variable domain (rest looked up from reference TRBV9 and TRBJ1-5): DSGVTQTPKHLITATGQRVTLRCSPRSGDLSVYWYQQSLDQGLQFLIQYYNGEERAKGNILERFSAQQFPDLHSELNLSSLELGDSALYFCASSVDDYQPQHFGDGTRLSIL.

This clonotype has a count of ten or more. The rearrangement joins TRBV19 to TRBJ1-2; 10 nucleotides line up with TRBD1. Germline CDR1 LNHDA, CDR2 SQIVND (reference sequence). V shed 7 bases and J 8 bases; nucleotides not matched to a gene: 10. This CDR3 is built from 14 residues. CDR3 sequence reads: CASTPPDRGKGYTF. The CDR3 region has the DNA TGTGCCAGTACCCCCCCGGACAGGGGGAAAGGCTACACCTTC.

The chain recombines TRBV20-1 with TRBJ1-5; a weak D match, TRBD1 (6 bases). Trimming pared 0 bases from V and 2 bases from J, leaving 11 bases between. CDR1 is DFQATT and CDR2 is SNEGSKA in the germline V gene (reference sequence). This CDR3 is built from 15 residues. The CDR3 coding sequence is TGCAGTGCTAGAGAGACAGGACCCCGCAATCAGCCCCAGCATTTT. Its protein is CSARETGPRNQPQHF.

With regard to this clonotype: A read error may explain this, as a much larger clone is one base away. The V call is TRBV20-1, the J call TRBJ2-1; D unresolved. The CDR3 totals 12 residues. CDR1 and CDR2 (germline): DFQATT, SNEGSKA (reference sequence). The CDR3 DNA follows: TGCAGTGCTTTGACCCCCTACAGTGAGCAGTTCTTC. Amino acids: CSALTPYSEQFF.

This clonotype was seen repeatedly, ten times or more. The rearrangement joins TRBV5-1 to TRBJ2-7; no reliable D call. Germline V CDR1 and CDR2: SGHRS, YFSETQ. This CDR3 contains 12 residues. Trimming stripped 7 bases from V and 1 base from J, with 9 bases between. The CDR3, as DNA: TGCGCCAGCGGCGACCGTTCCTACGAGCAGTACTTC. It yields the protein CASGDRSYEQYF.

This clonotype appeared a few times. The chain joins TRBV18 to TRBJ2-3; D uncertain. Looked up from germline, CDR1 is KGHSH and CDR2 is LQKENI. The CDR3 extends over 13 amino acids. The V end was cut by 0 bases, the J end by 2 bases, with 3 bases between. CDR3 in amino acids: CASSPPVTDTQYF. In nucleotides, the CDR3 is TGTGCCAGCTCACCACCAGTCACAGATACGCAGTATTTT.

The J gene is TRBJ1-2, the V gene TRBV10-1; no reliable D call. Trimming took off 4 bases at V and 6 bases at J, with 15 bases between the two ends. This CDR3 is built from 14 residues. The germline V gene encodes CDR1 WNHNN and CDR2 SYGVQD (reference sequence). The CDR3 loop reads CASSVGIVMDGYTF. CDR3 sequence (DNA): TGCGCCAGCAGTGTTGGGATTGTCATGGATGGCTACACCTTC.

J is TRBJ2-5 and V is TRBV19, with D perhaps matching TRBD2 (6 bases). V was cut by 7 bases and J by 1 base, with 16 bases left in between. This CDR3 region has 15 residues. Per the germline V gene, CDR1 is LNHDA and CDR2 is SQIVND (reference sequence). The CDR3 spells CASKGIAATQETQYF. CDR3 in DNA: TGTGCCAGTAAGGGGATAGCGGCTACCCAAGAGACCCAGTACTTC.

This clonotype was found a few times. The CDR3 nucleotides read TGTGCCTGGAGTCCAGGACAGGGAAAGGCGTACGAGCAGTACTTC. It encodes CAWSPGQGKAYEQYF. The chain employs TRBV30 and TRBJ2-7; 8 bases map to TRBD1. CDR1 and CDR2 (germline): GTSNPN, SVGIG (reference sequence). The V gene end was trimmed by 2 bases and the J gene end by 4 bases; junction bases not matched to a gene: 10. The CDR3 consists of 15 residues. Full variable domain (missing parts from reference TRBV30 and TRBJ2-7): SQTIHQWPATLVQPVGSPLSLECTVEGTSNPNLYWYRQAAGRGLQLLFYSVGIGQISSEVPQNLSASRPQDRQFILSSKKLLLSDSGFYLCAWSPGQGKAYEQYFGPGTRLTVT.